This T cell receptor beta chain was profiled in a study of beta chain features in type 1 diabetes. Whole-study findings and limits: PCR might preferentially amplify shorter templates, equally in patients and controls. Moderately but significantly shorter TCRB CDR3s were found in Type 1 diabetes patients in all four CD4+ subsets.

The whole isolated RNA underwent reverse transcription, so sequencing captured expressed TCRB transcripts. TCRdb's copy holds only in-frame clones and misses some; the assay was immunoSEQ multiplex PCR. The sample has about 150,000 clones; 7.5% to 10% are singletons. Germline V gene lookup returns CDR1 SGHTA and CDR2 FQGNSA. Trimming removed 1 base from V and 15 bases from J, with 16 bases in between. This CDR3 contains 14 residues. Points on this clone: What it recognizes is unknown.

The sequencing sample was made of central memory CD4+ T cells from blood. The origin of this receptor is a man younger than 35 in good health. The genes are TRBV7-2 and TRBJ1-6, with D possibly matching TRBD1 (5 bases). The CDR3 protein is CASSLGFRQTRLHF. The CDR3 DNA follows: TGTGCCAGCAGCTTAGGATTTCGACAGACCCGCCTCCACTTT.